The 29 T cell receptor beta chains below all came from one sample that was sequenced in a study of cytomegalovirus exposure and HLA in healthy donors. The PCR was carried out with 60 Vbeta primers and 13 Jbeta primers. Some clones are missing from TCRdb's copy, which holds only in-frame ones; the method was immunoSEQ multiplex PCR. The sample gives around 110,000 clones, 60% to 85% of which show up once; more than 1.5% is in the top ten. Sequenced material: PBMCs. The receptors come from a woman aged 18-29 years in good health and CMV-seronegative.

With regard to this clone: Here the CDR3 omits its conserved ending phenylalanine or tryptophan, so a read error is the likely source. This sequence joins TRBV5-1 and TRBJ1-1; 7 bases align to TRBD1. V dropped 0 bases and J dropped 6; count of bases not matched to a gene: 2. CDR3 length: 13 amino acids. Germline CDR1 is SGHRS and CDR2 is YFSETQ. The CDR3 region has the DNA TGCGCCAGCAGCTTGGGGCAGGGGGCTGAAGCTTTCGTT. It translates to CASSLGQGAEAFV.

This clone has only a few counts. The rearrangement links TRBV7-2 to TRBJ2-3; tentatively, D is TRBD1 (6 bases). The germline V gene has CDR1 SGHTA and CDR2 FQGNSA. V dropped 5 bases and J dropped 2 bases, with 11 bases sitting between them. The length of the CDR3 is 14 residues. The CDR3 DNA reads TGTGCCAGCAGCGGCCGGGACACCACAGATACGCAGTATTTT. Its translation is CASSGRDTTDTQYF.

The V and J genes are TRBV6-1 and TRBJ1-5; D gene unclear. The CDR3 is 13 residues long. The V and J ends lost 1 base and 7 bases respectively, with 8 bases between them. CDR1 is MNHNS and CDR2 is SASEGT in the germline V gene. CDR3 amino acids: CASSEVTHQPQHF. The CDR3 DNA reads TGTGCCAGCAGTGAAGTTACACACCAGCCCCAGCATTTT.

The V and J genes are TRBV9 and TRBJ2-7; 7 bases line up with TRBD1. There are 14 residues in the CDR3. The trim removed 0 bases at V and 4 bases at J, leaving 4 bases unmatched. CDR1 is SGDLS and CDR2 is YYNGEE in the germline V gene. CDR3 coding DNA: TGTGCCAGCAGCGTAGCTGGGGACAGATACGAGCAGTACTTC. This translates into CASSVAGDRYEQYF.

The V and J genes are TRBV6-5 and TRBJ1-5, with 8 bases fitting TRBD1. V was pared by 6 bases and J by 2 bases, with 6 bases of the junction left unmatched. The CDR3 runs to 15 residues. Germline lookup yields CDR1 MNHEY and CDR2 SVGAGI. In DNA, the CDR3 is TGTGCCAGCAGCGAGACAGGGGCTGGCAATCAGCCCCAGCATTTT. Protein: CASSETGAGNQPQHF.

The sample holds a few counts of this clone. The chain combines TRBV7-2 with TRBJ2-1; 16 bases match TRBD2. The germline V gene encodes CDR1 SGHTA and CDR2 FQGNSA. The CDR3 length is 19 residues. The V and J ends lost 1 base and 7 bases, in that order; junction bases with no gene match: 10. As DNA, the CDR3 is TGTGCCAGCAGCTTAGTCTCCGGGACTAGCGGGGGGGCCCAAAATGAGCAGTTCTTC. It translates to CASSLVSGTSGGAQNEQFF.

The rearrangement uses TRBV5-1 and TRBJ1-1; TRBD1 might be the D (5 bases). The V end was cut by 0 bases, the J end by 1 base, with 10 bases between. This CDR3 region has 15 residues. From germline, CDR1 is SGHRS and CDR2 YFSETQ. This CDR3 is CASSLARGTNTEAFF. The CDR3 DNA reads as TGCGCCAGCAGCTTGGCGCGGGGCACGAACACTGAAGCTTTCTTT.

This rearrangement joins TRBV23-1 to TRBJ1-1; 12 bases are shared with TRBD1. TRBV23-1 is annotated as an ORF whose role is uncertain. The CDR3 totals 16 residues. The V and J ends lost 3 bases and 7 bases, in that order; junction bases with no gene match: 9. The CDR3 reads CASSHYRDRGLHEAFF. The CDR3 DNA is TGCGCCAGCAGTCACTACCGGGACAGGGGGCTTCATGAAGCTTTCTTT.

This chain connects TRBV27 to TRBJ1-2; the D gene is possibly TRBD1 (6 bases). Trimming pared 6 bases from V and 0 bases from J, leaving 11 bases between. The CDR3 consists of 14 residues. The germline CDR1 and CDR2 sequences are MNHEY and SMNVEV (reference sequence). CDR3 residues: CASSPTGPNYGYTF. The CDR3 DNA sequence: TGTGCCAGCAGCCCGACAGGCCCTAACTATGGCTACACCTTC.

This clone was counted only a few times. The chain uses TRBV20-1 and TRBJ1-2; 8 positions agree with TRBD1. The CDR3 is 11 amino acids. The germline gives CDR1 DFQATT, CDR2 SNEGSKA (reference sequence). V was clipped by 5 bases and J by 12 bases; unmatched bases: 8. The CDR3, as DNA: TGCAGTGCTGGCCACCAGGGGGCGGACACCTTC. Protein sequence: CSAGHQGADTF.

The V call is TRBV6-1, the J call TRBJ1-1; D might be TRBD1 (6 bases). V was pared by 6 bases and J by 4 bases, with 15 bases between. This CDR3 has 14 amino acids. Per the germline V gene, CDR1 is MNHNS and CDR2 is SASEGT. The CDR3 region is CASRRLQGITEAFF. The DNA for the CDR3 is TGTGCCAGCAGGCGATTACAGGGTATCACTGAAGCTTTCTTT.

This chain connects TRBV6-1 to TRBJ2-7, with 7 positions matching TRBD2. The CDR3 is made up of 14 amino acids. V lost 9 bases, J lost 0 bases, and 8 bases stayed unmatched. Germline CDR1 is MNHNS and CDR2 is SASEGT. CDR3: CASHPSGLSYEQYF. The CDR3 region has the DNA TGTGCCAGTCACCCTAGCGGACTCTCCTACGAGCAGTACTTC.

The J gene is TRBJ2-1, the V gene TRBV7-9; D gene ambiguous. This CDR3 region has 15 residues. V was cut by 1 base and J by 6 bases, with 13 bases left in between. Per germline, CDR1 SEHNR and CDR2 FQNEAQ (reference sequence). The CDR3 sequence: CASSLGVADSNEQFF. The CDR3 region has the DNA TGTGCCAGCAGCTTAGGGGTAGCCGATAGCAATGAGCAGTTCTTC.

J is TRBJ2-1 and V is TRBV7-9, with a possible D match to TRBD2 (7 bases). CDR3 length: 14 residues. The germline V and J ends were trimmed by 8 bases and 0 bases, with 11 bases remaining between them. Germline V gene data show CDR1 as SEHNR and CDR2 as FQNEAQ (reference sequence). CDR3: CASGRGGSYNEQFF. The CDR3 DNA reads TGTGCCAGCGGTAGGGGGGGCTCCTACAATGAGCAGTTCTTC.

This chain uses TRBV11-2 with TRBJ2-7, with a tentative D call TRBD2 (6 bases). Germline lookup yields CDR1 SGHAT and CDR2 FQNNGV. CDR3 length equals 14 residues. V dropped 1 base and J dropped 6 bases, with 13 bases sitting between them. The CDR3 spells CASSLGWEDSEQYF. CDR3 in DNA: TGTGCCAGCAGCTTAGGGTGGGAGGACTCCGAGCAGTACTTC.

The chain joins TRBV25-1 to TRBJ1-2, with D possibly matching TRBD1 (6 bases). Germline lookup yields CDR1 MGHDK and CDR2 SYGVNS. The CDR3 is made up of 16 amino acids. Trimming shortened V by 4 bases and J by 5 bases, and 20 bases separated the two germline ends. CDR3 sequence: CASSGLGQSISYGYTF. Written as DNA, the CDR3 is TGTGCCAGCAGTGGATTAGGACAGAGTATCTCTTATGGCTACACCTTC.

The chain couples TRBV9 to TRBJ1-6; TRBD1 might be the D (6 bases). This CDR3 has 17 amino acids. CDR1 is SGDLS and CDR2 is YYNGEE in the germline V gene. Trimming stripped 3 bases from V and 0 bases from J, with 13 bases between. The CDR3 protein is CASSADSRSSYNSPLHF. Written as DNA, the CDR3 is TGTGCCAGCAGCGCGGACAGTAGGAGCTCCTATAATTCACCCCTCCACTTT.

The rearrangement links TRBV28 to TRBJ1-2; 9 nucleotides line up with TRBD1. The ends lost 1 base at V and 4 bases at J; junction bases unmatched: 10. Germline V lookup: CDR1 MDHEN, CDR2 SYDVKM. The CDR3 contains 17 residues. The DNA of the CDR3 is TGTGCCAGCAGTTTATCCGGTTTGGGACAGGGTCCCTATGGCTACACCTTC. It is translated as CASSLSGLGQGPYGYTF.

The chain couples TRBV4-2 to TRBJ1-4, with no clear D. Between the trimmed V and J ends, which lost 4 bases and 6 bases, there was a span of 18 bases. Per germline, CDR1 LGHNA and CDR2 YNFKEQ. The CDR3 runs 16 residues. The CDR3 loop is CASSPLKTDHHEKLFF. CDR3 in DNA: TGTGCCAGCAGCCCTTTGAAAACAGACCACCATGAAAAACTGTTTTTT.

The genes are TRBV30 and TRBJ1-5; TRBD1 is a possible D gene (5 bases). The CDR3 is made up of 14 amino acids. Germline V gene data show CDR1 as GTSNPN and CDR2 as SVGIG (reference sequence). The V gene lost 1 base and the J gene lost 1 base, with 8 bases spanning the gap. The CDR3 spells CAWSGGASNQPQHF. For the CDR3, the DNA is TGTGCCTGGAGTGGGGGCGCGAGCAATCAGCCCCAGCATTTT.

This clone occurred once. The rearrangement uses TRBV27 and TRBJ1-4, with 7 positions matching TRBD1. The J segment lost 4 bases and the V segment lost 6 bases, leaving 5 bases of the junction unmatched. The CDR3 length is 14 residues. Looked up from germline, CDR1 is MNHEY and CDR2 is SMNVEV (reference sequence). CDR3 sequence reads: CASRPGQHNEKLFF. CDR3 nucleotide sequence: TGTGCCAGCAGGCCGGGACAGCATAATGAAAAACTGTTTTTT.

This rearrangement joins TRBV19 to TRBJ1-5; weak D call: TRBD1 (6 bases). The CDR3 consists of 17 residues. The germline V and J ends were trimmed by 5 bases and 6 bases, with 23 bases remaining between them. Germline V gene data show CDR1 as LNHDA and CDR2 as SQIVND (reference sequence). CDR3 coding DNA: TGTGCCAGTAGTGCCTACAGGGTGGATGGGGTGGTTCAGCCCCAGCATTTT. Amino acid sequence: CASSAYRVDGVVQPQHF.

The chain recombines TRBV7-9 with TRBJ2-2; the match to TRBD1 covers 12 bases. Trimming took 1 base from V and 6 from J; bases not matched to a gene: 6. Germline CDR1 is SEHNR and CDR2 is FQNEAQ (reference sequence). CDR3 size: 17 residues. This CDR3 reads CASSLGPGTGGPGELFF. The CDR3 DNA reads TGTGCCAGCAGCTTAGGACCCGGGACAGGGGGCCCCGGGGAGCTGTTTTTT.

This clone has only a few counts. The chain joins TRBV19 to TRBJ2-7; TRBD1 matches 9 bases. The CDR3 consists of 15 residues. Trimming cost V 3 bases and J 2 bases; bases outside gene matches: 5. Germline CDR1 reads LNHDA; CDR2 reads SQIVND (reference sequence). The CDR3 coding sequence is TGTGCCAGTAGTATTGGGACAGGGTTTACCTACGAGCAGTACTTC. Amino acids: CASSIGTGFTYEQYF. Together with reference TRBV19 and TRBJ2-7, the CDR3 gives the full variable domain: DGGITQSPKYLFRKEGQNVTLSCEQNLNHDAMYWYRQDPGQGLRLIYYSQIVNDFQKGDIAEGYSVSREKKESFPLTVTSAQKNPTAFYLCASSIGTGFTYEQYFGPGTRLTVT.

The chain recombines TRBV18 with TRBJ2-7; 11 bases are shared with TRBD2. The CDR3 contains 15 residues. In germline, CDR1 is KGHSH, CDR2 LQKENI. V lost 3 bases and J lost 2; bases outside the gene matches: 3. CDR3 in amino acids: CASSPRSGGAYEQYF. The DNA for the CDR3 is TGTGCCAGCTCACCTCGTAGCGGGGGGGCCTACGAGCAGTACTTC.

The chain employs TRBV30 and TRBJ1-4, with D perhaps TRBD1 (6 bases). V lost 0 bases and J lost 4, with 15 bases in between. From germline, CDR1 is GTSNPN and CDR2 SVGIG (reference sequence). CDR3 length: 16 amino acids. The CDR3 here is CAWSVPPTGFNEKLFF. The CDR3 DNA reads as TGTGCCTGGAGTGTACCCCCGACAGGCTTTAATGAAAAACTGTTTTTT.

The genes are TRBV30 and TRBJ2-7, with D possibly being TRBD2 (6 bases). There are 13 residues in the CDR3. Looked up from germline, CDR1 is GTSNPN and CDR2 is SVGIG (reference sequence). V shed 0 bases and J shed 2 bases, with 8 bases lying between them. The CDR3 DNA is TGTGCCTGGAGTGTACGGAGGGCCTACGAGCAGTACTTC. Encoded protein: CAWSVRRAYEQYF. The complete variable domain, with remaining parts taken from reference TRBV30 and TRBJ2-7, reads SQTIHQWPATLVQPVGSPLSLECTVEGTSNPNLYWYRQAAGRGLQLLFYSVGIGQISSEVPQNLSASRPQDRQFILSSKKLLLSDSGFYLCAWSVRRAYEQYFGPGTRLTVT.

This clone showed up just once. The rearrangement joins TRBV4-2 to TRBJ1-2; D unclear. V was clipped by 1 base and J by 7 bases, with 7 bases between them. CDR3 length equals 12 residues. The germline gives CDR1 LGHNA, CDR2 YNFKEQ. The CDR3 DNA follows: TGTGCCAGCAGCCAAGGAGGCTTTGGCTACACCTTC. It translates to CASSQGGFGYTF.

The genes are TRBV11-2 and TRBJ1-1; the match to TRBD1 covers 7 bases. In germline, CDR1 is SGHAT, CDR2 FQNNGV. There are 14 residues in the CDR3. The V gene end was trimmed by 2 bases and the J gene end by 3 bases; junction bases not matched to a gene: 3. The CDR3 region has the DNA TGTGCCAGCAGCTTAAGGACAGGCGACACTGAAGCTTTCTTT. Protein sequence: CASSLRTGDTEAFF.